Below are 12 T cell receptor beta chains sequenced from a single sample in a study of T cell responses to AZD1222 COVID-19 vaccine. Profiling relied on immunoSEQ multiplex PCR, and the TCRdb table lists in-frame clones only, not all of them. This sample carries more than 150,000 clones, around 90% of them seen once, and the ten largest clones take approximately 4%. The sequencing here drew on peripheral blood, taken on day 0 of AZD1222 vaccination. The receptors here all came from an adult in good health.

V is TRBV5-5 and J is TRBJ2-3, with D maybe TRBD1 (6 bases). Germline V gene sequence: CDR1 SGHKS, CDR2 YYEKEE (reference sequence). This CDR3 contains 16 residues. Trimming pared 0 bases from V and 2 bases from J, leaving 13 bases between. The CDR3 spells CASSLAYGQLTDTQYF. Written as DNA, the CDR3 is TGTGCCAGCAGCTTGGCGTATGGACAGCTCACAGATACGCAGTATTTT.

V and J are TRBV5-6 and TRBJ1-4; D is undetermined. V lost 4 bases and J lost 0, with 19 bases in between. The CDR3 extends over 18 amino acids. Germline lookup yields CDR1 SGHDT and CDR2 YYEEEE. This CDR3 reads CASSRTADFWATNEKLFF. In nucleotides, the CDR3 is TGTGCCAGCAGCAGGACTGCTGATTTTTGGGCAACTAATGAAAAACTGTTTTTT.

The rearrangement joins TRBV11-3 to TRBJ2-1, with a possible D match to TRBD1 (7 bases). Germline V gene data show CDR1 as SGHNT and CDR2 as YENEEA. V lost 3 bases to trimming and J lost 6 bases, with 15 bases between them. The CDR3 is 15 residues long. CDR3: CASSFERRGPNEQFF. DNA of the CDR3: TGTGCCAGCAGCTTTGAGCGGAGGGGGCCCAATGAGCAGTTCTTC. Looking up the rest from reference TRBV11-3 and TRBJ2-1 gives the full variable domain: EAGVVQSPRYKIIEKKQPVAFWCNPISGHNTLYWYLQNLGQGPELLIRYENEEAVDDSQLPKDRFSAERLKGVDSTLKIQPAELGDSAVYLCASSFERRGPNEQFFGPGTRLTVL.

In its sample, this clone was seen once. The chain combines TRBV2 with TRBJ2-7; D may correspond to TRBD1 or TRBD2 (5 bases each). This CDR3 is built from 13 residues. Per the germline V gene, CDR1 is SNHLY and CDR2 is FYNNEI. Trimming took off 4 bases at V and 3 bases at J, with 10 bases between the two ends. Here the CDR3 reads CASSGDLGYEQYF. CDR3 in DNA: TGTGCCAGCAGTGGGGACCTGGGCTACGAGCAGTACTTC. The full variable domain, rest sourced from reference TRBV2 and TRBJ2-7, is EPEVTQTPSHQVTQMGQEVILRCVPISNHLYFYWYRQILGQKVEFLVSFYNNEISEKSEIFDDQFSVERPDGSNFTLKIRSTKLEDSAMYFCASSGDLGYEQYFGPGTRLTVT.

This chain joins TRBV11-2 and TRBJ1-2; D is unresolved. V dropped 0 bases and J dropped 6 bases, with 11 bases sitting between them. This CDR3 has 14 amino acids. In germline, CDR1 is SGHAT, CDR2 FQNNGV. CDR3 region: CASSLDRAGNGYTF. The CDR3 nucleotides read TGTGCCAGCAGCTTAGATCGGGCGGGGAATGGCTACACCTTC.

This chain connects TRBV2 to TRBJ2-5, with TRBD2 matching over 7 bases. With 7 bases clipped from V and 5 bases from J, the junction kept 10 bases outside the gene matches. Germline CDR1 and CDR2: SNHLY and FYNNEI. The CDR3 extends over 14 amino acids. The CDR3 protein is CASTERGRAETQYF. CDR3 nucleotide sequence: TGTGCCAGCACCGAACGGGGGAGGGCCGAGACCCAGTACTTC.

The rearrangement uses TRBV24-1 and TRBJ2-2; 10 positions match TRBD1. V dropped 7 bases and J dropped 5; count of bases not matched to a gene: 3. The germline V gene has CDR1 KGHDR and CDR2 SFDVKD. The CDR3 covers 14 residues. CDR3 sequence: CATRGQGGTGELFF. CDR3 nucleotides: TGTGCCACCAGAGGACAGGGGGGAACCGGGGAGCTGTTTTTT.

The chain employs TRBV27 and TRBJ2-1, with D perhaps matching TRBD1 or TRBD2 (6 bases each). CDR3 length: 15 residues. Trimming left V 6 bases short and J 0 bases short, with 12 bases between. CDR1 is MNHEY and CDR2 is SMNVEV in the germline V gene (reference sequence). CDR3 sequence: CASSPGGGSYNEQFF. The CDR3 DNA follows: TGTGCCAGCAGCCCCGGGGGCGGCTCCTACAATGAGCAGTTCTTC.

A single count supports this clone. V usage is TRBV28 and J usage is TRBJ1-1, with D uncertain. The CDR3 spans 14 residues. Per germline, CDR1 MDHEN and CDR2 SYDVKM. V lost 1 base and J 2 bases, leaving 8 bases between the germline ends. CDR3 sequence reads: CASSLFRYNTEAFF. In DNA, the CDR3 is TGTGCCAGCAGTTTATTTCGATATAACACTGAAGCTTTCTTT.

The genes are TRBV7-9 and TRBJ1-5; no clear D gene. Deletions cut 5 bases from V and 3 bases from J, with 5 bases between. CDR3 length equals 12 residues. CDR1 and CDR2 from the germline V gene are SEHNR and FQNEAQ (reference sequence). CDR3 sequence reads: CASSRSNQPQHF. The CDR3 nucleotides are TGTGCCAGCAGCCGATCCAATCAGCCCCAGCATTTT.

This CDR3 reads CASSQEETRSYEQYF. As DNA, the CDR3 is TGCGCCAGCAGCCAAGAGGAGACCCGCTCCTACGAGCAGTACTTC. The chain uses TRBV4-1 and TRBJ2-7; D not certain. Germline V lookup: CDR1 MGHRA, CDR2 YSYEKL. The CDR3 is 15 residues long. V lost 0 bases and J lost 0, with 9 bases in between.

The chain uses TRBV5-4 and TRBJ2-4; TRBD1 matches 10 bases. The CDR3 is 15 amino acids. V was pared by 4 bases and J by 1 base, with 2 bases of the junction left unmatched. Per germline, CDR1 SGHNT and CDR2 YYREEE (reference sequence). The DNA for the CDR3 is TGTGCCAGCAGCCAGGACAGGGGGGCCAAAAACATTCAGTACTTC. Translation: CASSQDRGAKNIQYF.